These 27 T cell receptor beta chains share one sample of origin, sequenced in a study of read filtering for tumor transcriptome and immune sequencing. The library was built from roughly 400 ng RNA with molecular barcoded adaptors for alpha/delta and beta/gamma chains. TCRdb itself ran the reads through MiXCR, one entry per CDR3 protein. The sample holds tens of thousands of distinct CDR3 sequences, over 13% seen once. The sample taken for sequencing was a population of CD138-negative cells sorted from bone marrow. The origin of the receptors is a donor at least 40 years old with multiple myeloma.

Of note for this clonotype: A read error may be the cause here, since a much bigger clone is one base away. The rearrangement uses TRBV19 and TRBJ2-1, with a tentative D call TRBD1 (6 bases). V was clipped by 1 base and J by 9 bases, with 10 bases between them. CDR1 and CDR2 (germline): LNHDA, SQIVND (reference sequence). The CDR3 is 13 amino acids. The CDR3 loop is CASSIGGGPEQFF. The CDR3 nucleotides are TGTGCCAGTAGTATAGGTGGGGGCCCTGAGCAGTTCTTC.

This clonotype was seen at least ten times. The chain employs TRBV23-1 and TRBJ2-7, with D tentatively TRBD2 (6 bases). TRBV23-1 is given ORF status, its function remaining uncertain. V was pared by 0 bases and J by 0 bases, with 9 bases between. CDR3 size: 15 residues. CDR3: CASSQSWGLSYEQYF. Here the CDR3 DNA reads TGCGCCAGCAGTCAATCGTGGGGACTCTCCTACGAGCAGTACTTC.

This clonotype appeared many times. The chain combines TRBV29-1 with TRBJ2-5; 7 nucleotides line up with TRBD2. Per the germline V gene, CDR1 is SQVTM and CDR2 is ANQGSEA. The CDR3 spans 15 residues. Trimming removed 4 bases from V and 7 bases from J; junction bases left unmatched: 15. In DNA form, the CDR3 reads TGCAGCGTTGGAGGGTGGACTAGTGGGGCCGGGACCCAGTACTTC. Translation: CSVGGWTSGAGTQYF.

This clonotype has a handful of counts. The CDR3 spells CSARFWGDYNLYEQYF. The CDR3 DNA reads TGCAGTGCTAGATTTTGGGGGGACTATAACCTCTACGAGCAGTACTTC. V is TRBV20-1 and J is TRBJ2-7, with TRBD2 identical over 7 bases. Germline V gene data show CDR1 as DFQATT and CDR2 as SNEGSKA (reference sequence). With 2 bases clipped from V and 3 bases from J, the junction kept 13 bases outside the gene matches. The CDR3 loop spans 16 amino acids.

The sample holds many counts of this clonotype. The chain recombines TRBV12-3 or TRBV12-4 with TRBJ1-1; the match to TRBD1 covers 9 bases. V lost 3 bases and J lost 5; bases outside the gene matches: 7. This CDR3 spans 15 amino acids. CDR3 residues: CASSLGTGSQTEAFF. CDR3 nucleotides: TGTGCCAGCAGTTTGGGGACAGGGAGTCAAACTGAAGCTTTCTTT.

This clonotype was seen only a few times. V usage is TRBV6-2 or TRBV6-3 and J usage is TRBJ2-3, with D unresolved. Germline-derived CDR1 and CDR2 are MNHEY and SVGEGT. V gave up 0 bases and J gave up 8 bases, with 15 bases separating them. The CDR3 is 15 amino acids. DNA of the CDR3: TGTGCCAGCAGTTACTCCAGTCAGACATCGGGTACGCAGTATTTT. This gives the protein CASSYSSQTSGTQYF.

This clonotype was found many times. The chain joins TRBV5-1 to TRBJ2-5, with D possibly called TRBD1 or TRBD2 (6 bases each). V was pared by 0 bases and J by 2 bases, with 8 bases between. Germline V gene sequence: CDR1 SGHRS, CDR2 YFSETQ. The CDR3 consists of 14 residues. This CDR3 reads CASSLGRGQETQYF. CDR3 in DNA: TGCGCCAGCAGCTTGGGGAGGGGGCAAGAGACCCAGTACTTC.

The sample holds many counts of this clonotype. V gene TRBV10-3 combines with J gene TRBJ2-7, with 10 bases matching TRBD2. This CDR3 contains 16 residues. Germline V gene data show CDR1 as ENHRY and CDR2 as SYGVKD. V was pared by 0 bases and J by 2 bases, with 4 bases of the junction left unmatched. The CDR3 coding sequence is TGTGCCATCAGTGAGTCCGGGACTAGCGACCCCTACGAGCAGTACTTC. Residues: CAISESGTSDPYEQYF.

This clonotype appeared many times. This sequence joins TRBV2 and TRBJ2-7; D is unresolved. This CDR3 is 9 amino acids long. Trimming left V 8 bases short and J 6 bases short, with 5 bases between. The germline CDR1 and CDR2 sequences are SNHLY and FYNNEI. The CDR3 protein is CASGAEQYF. The DNA for the CDR3 is TGTGCCAGCGGAGCCGAGCAGTACTTC.

This clonotype has ten or more counts. The rearrangement links TRBV20-1 to TRBJ2-1, with 10 bases lining up with TRBD2. The CDR3 is made up of 13 amino acids. Germline V lookup: CDR1 DFQATT, CDR2 SNEGSKA (reference sequence). Trimming took 2 bases from V and 9 from J; bases not matched to a gene: 4. CDR3: CSARRVAGGEQFF. In DNA, the CDR3 is TGCAGTGCTAGAAGGGTAGCGGGAGGTGAGCAGTTCTTC.

A word on this clonotype: This may stem from a read error, because a much larger clone lies one nucleotide away. This rearrangement joins TRBV6-5 to TRBJ2-7, with TRBD1 matching over 9 bases. V dropped 7 bases and J dropped 6; count of bases not matched to a gene: 13. The CDR3 has 15 residues. Germline V CDR1 and CDR2: MNHEY, SVGAGI. CDR3 nucleotide sequence: TGTGCCAGCACCCACATCGGGACAGGGAGTGGCGAGCAGTACTTC. This gives the protein CASTHIGTGSGEQYF.

As regards this clonotype: The final CDR3 position lacks the conserved phenylalanine or tryptophan, pointing to a likely read error. No DNA is shown, since the ends of the CDR3 on it are uncertain; the CDR3 is the one TCRdb lists. The chain carries TRBV21-1 and TRBJ2-1; the table names TRBD2, a call not compared with the DNA. TRBV21-1 is a listed pseudogene. The CDR3 is 19 amino acids in total, end residues counted. CDR3 protein: CASSSIVTSGRAPYNELFS.

With respect to this clonotype: Given a much more abundant clone one base away, this may be a read error. Lacking the conserved final phenylalanine or tryptophan, this CDR3 likely reflects a read error. The V call is TRBV28, the J call TRBJ1-1, with D tentatively TRBD1 (5 bases). Germline values: CDR1 MDHEN, CDR2 SYDVKM. The CDR3 runs 14 residues. The ends were cut back, 8 bases at V and 5 bases at J, with 18 bases in the middle. Here the CDR3 DNA reads TGTGCCAGCGTAGGGGCAGGGCGATATACTGAAGCTTTCTTA. Its translation is CASVGAGRYTEAFL.

The table lists this clonotype with many counts. The V gene is TRBV12-3 or TRBV12-4, the J gene TRBJ1-5, with D unclear. The CDR3 extends over 15 amino acids. V lost 6 bases and J 0 bases, leaving 12 bases between the germline ends. CDR3 sequence reads: CASSTVALSNQPQHF. As DNA, the CDR3 is TGTGCCAGCAGCACGGTCGCCCTTAGCAATCAGCCCCAGCATTTT.

This chain connects TRBV20-1 to TRBJ2-3; D call uncertain. The V end was cut by 7 bases, the J end by 4 bases, with 18 bases between. This CDR3 comprises 14 residues. Germline CDR1 is DFQATT and CDR2 is SNEGSKA (reference sequence). The CDR3 reads CSDLGLTVSDTQYF. CDR3 coding DNA: TGCAGTGATCTGGGTCTGACCGTCTCAGATACGCAGTATTTT.

As regards this clonotype: A far larger clone is just one base off, so this is likely a read error. The rearrangement links TRBV6-2 or TRBV6-3 to TRBJ2-1; 13 nucleotides align to TRBD2. The germline V gene encodes CDR1 MNHEY and CDR2 SVGEGT. The CDR3 sequence is 17 residues long. CDR3 protein: CASRKGTGLAGVGERFF. CDR3 coding DNA: TGTGCCAGCAGAAAGGGGACAGGACTAGCGGGAGTAGGTGAGCGGTTCTTC.

The sample holds a few counts of this clonotype. V is TRBV20-1 and J is TRBJ2-2, with D unclear. This CDR3 is 14 amino acids long. Trimming shortened V by 0 bases and J by 7 bases, and 12 bases separated the two germline ends. Germline loops: CDR1 DFQATT, CDR2 SNEGSKA (reference sequence). The CDR3 nucleotides are TGCAGTGCTAGAGATCCGACGAGCGACGGGGAGCTGTTTTTT. Translated: CSARDPTSDGELFF.

This clonotype was recorded many times. The rearrangement uses TRBV6-1 and TRBJ2-3, with D possibly matching TRBD1 (5 bases). CDR1 MNHNS and CDR2 SASEGT come from the germline V gene. The CDR3 runs 13 residues. V was clipped by 7 bases and J by 4 bases, with 12 bases between them. Here the CDR3 reads CASNGQGPDTQYF. The CDR3 DNA is TGTGCCAGCAACGGACAAGGACCAGATACGCAGTATTTT.

This clonotype showed up many times. The rearrangement links TRBV25-1 to TRBJ1-1; TRBD1 is a possible D gene (5 bases). The CDR3 covers 13 residues. V dropped 4 bases and J dropped 1 base, with 7 bases sitting between them. Per germline, CDR1 MGHDK and CDR2 SYGVNS. The CDR3 DNA follows: TGTGCCAGCAGTGCCGGACAGAACACTGAAGCTTTCTTT. Residues: CASSAGQNTEAFF.

The sample holds many counts of this clonotype. The chain has TRBV9 and TRBJ2-3; D is ambiguous. Germline V gives CDR1 SGDLS, CDR2 YYNGEE. Trimming left V 7 bases short and J 6 bases short, with 15 bases between. This CDR3 contains 13 residues. The CDR3, as DNA: TGTGCCAGCGGTACCCTTTATATGGATACGCAGTATTTT. It codes for CASGTLYMDTQYF.

Many counts were recorded for this clonotype. This chain connects TRBV4-1 to TRBJ2-7; 7 bases line up with TRBD1. Germline assignment: CDR1 MGHRA and CDR2 YSYEKL. Trimming took 0 bases from V and 1 from J; bases not matched to a gene: 18. The CDR3 is made up of 20 amino acids. The chain's CDR3 is CASSQDGDSGFWNPSYEQYF. The CDR3 DNA reads as TGCGCCAGCAGCCAAGATGGGGACAGTGGATTCTGGAACCCTTCCTACGAGCAGTACTTC.

The table lists this clonotype with many counts. This rearrangement joins TRBV18 to TRBJ1-2, with 7 positions matching TRBD1. Germline CDR1 is KGHSH and CDR2 is LQKENI. Trimming at V came to 6 bases and at J to 8 bases, leaving 15 bases not matched to a gene. The CDR3 extends over 15 amino acids. The CDR3 bases are TGTGCCAGCTCCAACCAATACAGGGGAGAGAGCGGCTACACCTTC. This sequence encodes CASSNQYRGESGYTF. The full variable domain, in which reference TRBV18 and TRBJ1-2 provide the parts outside the CDR3, is NAGVMQNPRHLVRRRGQEARLRCSPMKGHSHVYWYRQLPEEGLKFMVYLQKENIIDESGMPKERFSAEFPKEGPSILRIQQVVRGDSAAYFCASSNQYRGESGYTFGSGTRLTVV.

This clonotype was observed a few times. The genes are TRBV6-1 and TRBJ2-6; D is unclear. CDR1 and CDR2 from the germline V gene are MNHNS and SASEGT. The CDR3 totals 13 residues. V lost 10 bases, J lost 2 bases, and 9 bases lay in between. The CDR3 loop reads CAISLPGANVLTF. As DNA, the CDR3 is TGTGCCATCTCCCTTCCTGGGGCCAACGTCCTGACTTTC.

This clonotype was counted many times. The rearrangement links TRBV29-1 to TRBJ2-7; D uncertain. V was cut by 4 bases and J by 2 bases, with 9 bases left in between. The CDR3 has 12 amino acids. Per the germline V gene, CDR1 is SQVTM and CDR2 is ANQGSEA. CDR3 protein: CSVAAGTYEQYF. The CDR3 bases are TGCAGCGTTGCCGCCGGTACCTACGAGCAGTACTTC.

This clonotype occurred many times. The V and J genes are TRBV5-1 and TRBJ1-1, with D uncertain. The CDR3 has 13 amino acids. Per germline, CDR1 SGHRS and CDR2 YFSETQ. V was trimmed by 0 bases and J by 0 bases, leaving 3 bases between them. Here the CDR3 DNA reads TGCGCCAGCAGCTTGGCCGTGAACACTGAAGCTTTCTTT. Translating it yields CASSLAVNTEAFF.

As regards this clonotype: It may be a read error: a sequence one base away is much more abundant. The V and J genes are TRBV20-1 and TRBJ2-5, with D unresolved. Trimming took 3 bases from V and 4 from J, leaving 15 bases between them. CDR1 is DFQATT, CDR2 SNEGSKA, per germline (reference sequence). The CDR3 totals 14 residues. The DNA of the CDR3 is TGCAGTGCTAGCCCTCAGGATGGGCGAGAGACCCAGTACTTC. It specifies CSASPQDGRETQYF.

The chain couples TRBV28 to TRBJ2-3, with 10 bases aligning to TRBD1. Germline CDR1 reads MDHEN; CDR2 reads SYDVKM. Trimming at V came to 5 bases and at J to 5 bases, leaving 7 bases not matched to a gene. The CDR3 is 15 residues long. In DNA, the CDR3 is TGTGCCAGCAGTCCGATGACAGGGGGCGAAGATACGCAGTATTTT. Its translation: CASSPMTGGEDTQYF.